The 10 T cell receptor beta chains below come from one sample, sequenced in a study of T cells after yellow fever vaccination. TCRdb re-analysed the 5' RACE reads in MiXCR, keeping a single row per CDR3 protein. The table has a few hundred thousand distinct CDR3 sequences, 10% to 15% seen once. Sequences were derived from CD4+ T cells sorted from PBMCs, sampled 45 days after the yellow fever booster vaccination. The receptor set was obtained from a man younger than 40 who received the YFV17D yellow fever vaccine.

The chain is built from TRBV7-2 and TRBJ2-7; D assignment may be TRBD1 or TRBD2 (5 bases each). V gave up 5 bases and J gave up 3 bases, with 14 bases separating them. In germline, CDR1 is SGHTA, CDR2 FQGNSA. The length of the CDR3 is 14 residues. Here the CDR3 reads CASSPPGPLYEQYF. The CDR3 DNA reads as TGTGCCAGCAGCCCCCCGGGACCCCTCTACGAGCAGTACTTC. Based on the CDR3 plus reference TRBV7-2 and TRBJ2-7, the full variable domain is GAGVSQSPSNKVTEKGKDVELRCDPISGHTALYWYRQSLGQGLEFLIYFQGNSAPDKSGLPSDRFSAERTGGSVSTLTIQRTQQEDSAVYLCASSPPGPLYEQYFGPGTRLTVT.

V gene TRBV11-2 combines with J gene TRBJ2-2; D may correspond to TRBD1 or TRBD2 (7 bases each). The CDR3 has 15 amino acids. V was shortened by 2 bases and J by 6 bases, with 13 bases between the two germline ends. Germline CDR1 reads SGHAT; CDR2 reads FQNNGV. The DNA of the CDR3 is TGTGCCAGCAGCTTAAGATCAGGGGGGGCCGGGGAGCTGTTTTTT. Amino acids: CASSLRSGGAGELFF. Full variable domain (outside the CDR3, taken from reference TRBV11-2 and TRBJ2-2): EAGVAQSPRYKIIEKRQSVAFWCNPISGHATLYWYQQILGQGPKLLIQFQNNGVVDDSQLPKDRFSAERLKGVDSTLKIQPAKLEDSAVYLCASSLRSGGAGELFFGEGSRLTVL.

This clonotype was counted between two and nine times. The chain combines TRBV6-4 with TRBJ2-1; 8 positions agree with TRBD1. Trimming at V came to 6 bases and at J to 4 bases, leaving 8 bases not matched to a gene. Germline values: CDR1 MRHNA, CDR2 SNTAGT. This CDR3 is 15 amino acids long. This CDR3 reads CASSIGQGRYNEQFF. CDR3 coding DNA: TGTGCCAGCAGCATAGGACAGGGTAGATACAATGAGCAGTTCTTC.

The J gene is TRBJ2-1, the V gene TRBV20-1; D is possibly TRBD2 (5 bases). The CDR3 runs to 14 residues. Per the germline V gene, CDR1 is DFQATT and CDR2 is SNEGSKA (reference sequence). V was shortened by 3 bases and J by 6 bases, with 15 bases between the two germline ends. The CDR3 spells CSASSGEGLNEQFF. The CDR3 DNA reads TGCAGTGCTAGTTCCGGGGAAGGTCTCAATGAGCAGTTCTTC.

Written as DNA, the CDR3 is TGCGCCAGCAGCAACGGACAGGGGGCCATCACTGGGGCCAACGTCCTGACTTTC. This translates into CASSNGQGAITGANVLTF. The genes are TRBV5-1 and TRBJ2-6; 11 bases agree with TRBD1. The CDR3 extends over 18 amino acids. Germline assignment: CDR1 SGHRS and CDR2 YFSETQ. V dropped 4 bases and J dropped 2; count of bases not matched to a gene: 8.

This clonotype was seen ten or more times. CDR3 residues: CASSLEFNTDTQYF. The CDR3 nucleotides are TGCGCCAGCAGCTTGGAGTTTAACACAGATACGCAGTATTTT. The genes are TRBV5-1 and TRBJ2-3; no clear D. CDR1 and CDR2 from the germline V gene are SGHRS and YFSETQ. The CDR3 spans 14 residues. V lost 0 bases and J lost 2, with 7 bases in between.

This clonotype was observed a handful of times. The chain has TRBV5-5 and TRBJ2-3; 8 nucleotides line up with TRBD1. This CDR3 spans 15 amino acids. The germline gives CDR1 SGHKS, CDR2 YYEKEE (reference sequence). With 2 bases clipped from V and 3 bases from J, the junction kept 5 bases outside the gene matches. The CDR3 protein is CASSFAGGATDTQYF. CDR3 nucleotides: TGTGCCAGCAGCTTTGCAGGGGGCGCAACAGATACGCAGTATTTT.

This clonotype was counted between two and nine times. V gene TRBV12-3 or TRBV12-4 combines with J gene TRBJ1-2; D gene ambiguous. Trimming stripped 1 base from V and 8 bases from J, with 8 bases between. The CDR3 is 12 amino acids. The CDR3 nucleotides read TGTGCCAGCAGTTTAGAGGGTACCGGCTACACCTTC. It yields the protein CASSLEGTGYTF.

This clonotype has only a few counts. This chain connects TRBV4-2 to TRBJ2-1; no firm D call. The V gene lost 1 base and the J gene lost 2 bases, with 12 bases spanning the gap. The CDR3 contains 16 residues. Looked up from germline, CDR1 is LGHNA and CDR2 is YNFKEQ. For the CDR3, the DNA is TGTGCCAGCAGCCAAGTCATGCAGGAGACCTACAATGAGCAGTTCTTC. It encodes CASSQVMQETYNEQFF.

The chain recombines TRBV4-3 with TRBJ2-3; TRBD2 aligns across 12 bases. The CDR3 contains 15 residues. The V and J ends lost 3 bases and 3 bases, in that order; junction bases with no gene match: 1. CDR1 and CDR2 from the germline V gene are LGHNA and YSLEER. The CDR3 DNA follows: TGCGCCAGCAGCCATACTAGCGGGAGGACAGATACGCAGTATTTT. Its protein product is CASSHTSGRTDTQYF.